A single sample is the source of the 3 T cell receptor beta chains below, sequenced in a study of blood T cell repertoires in COVID-19. Sequenced by immunoSEQ multiplex PCR; TCRdb stores in-frame clones only, minus some. The table lists about 210,000 clones, around 80% of them singletons. The sample consisted of peripheral blood. The receptors were sampled from a man aged 50-59 years with active or convalescent COVID-19.

This sequence joins TRBV10-3 and TRBJ1-1; 10 bases align to TRBD1. The CDR3 sequence is 14 residues long. J was trimmed by 3 bases and V by 5 bases; bases with no gene match: 3. CDR1 is ENHRY, CDR2 SYGVKD, per germline. CDR3 region: CAISPGTGDTEAFF. Written as DNA, the CDR3 is TGTGCCATCAGTCCCGGGACAGGGGACACTGAAGCTTTCTTT.

The chain is built from TRBV27 and TRBJ2-4; possible D gene TRBD2, 5 bases. The CDR3 consists of 15 residues. Germline values: CDR1 MNHEY, CDR2 SMNVEV (reference sequence). Trimming stripped 2 bases from V and 1 base from J, with 9 bases between. The chain's CDR3 is CASSLAGLAKNIQYF. DNA for the CDR3: TGTGCCAGCAGTTTAGCGGGTTTGGCCAAAAACATTCAGTACTTC.

The chain carries TRBV19 and TRBJ2-6; weak D call: TRBD1 (6 bases). The V end was cut by 10 bases, the J end by 2 bases, with 12 bases between. This CDR3 has 14 amino acids. Germline V lookup: CDR1 LNHDA, CDR2 SQIVND (reference sequence). The CDR3 nucleotides read TGTGCCACCTTAAACAGGGCTGGGGCCAACGTCCTGACTTTC. Translation: CATLNRAGANVLTF. The entire variable domain, with the rest obtained from reference TRBV19 and TRBJ2-6, is as follows: DGGITQSPKYLFRKEGQNVTLSCEQNLNHDAMYWYRQDPGQGLRLIYYSQIVNDFQKGDIAEGYSVSREKKESFPLTVTSAQKNPTAFYLCATLNRAGANVLTFGAGSRLTVL.